Given below is one T cell receptor (beta chain) in context. What it recognizes is unknown. This entry belongs to a study of shared clonotypes between healthy human individuals. Across the whole study: Per donor, three plates held CD4 naive cells, three held CD4 memory, two held CD8 naive and one held CD8 memory. Overall study findings and caveats: Inspection by rarefaction showed sorted-subset sequencing to be incomplete despite large depth. It was anticipated that sequencing depth would influence how many clonotypes donors shared. In general, naive subsets displayed greater estimated richness than memory subsets did.

The germline CDR1 and CDR2 sequences are SGHDT and YYEEEE. The trim removed 2 bases at V and 2 bases at J, leaving 6 bases unmatched. This CDR3 spans 15 amino acids. Only in-frame clones appear in the TCRdb table, and some are missing; sequencing was by immunoSEQ multiplex PCR. Of about 1 million clones listed, roughly 80% are singletons. This chain joins TRBV5-6 and TRBJ1-1; 7 nucleotides line up with TRBD1. The receptor comes from a man aged 18 to 35 in good health. The sequenced sample was memory CD4+ T cells sorted from blood. As for subset: CD45RA-negative fraction. CDR3 coding DNA: TGTGCCAGCAGCTTCACAGGGGAAGGAAACACTGAAGCTTTCTTT. Translation: CASSFTGEGNTEAFF.